The rows below give T cell receptor beta chains drawn from one sample of a study of T cells after yellow fever vaccination. Via MiXCR, TCRdb re-called the 5' RACE reads, giving one row per CDR3 protein. The sample includes around 29,000 distinct CDR3 sequences, roughly 6.3% of them seen just once. The starting material was PBMCs, either bulk or a sorted T-cell subset (CD4+, CD8+, memory, or dextramer-sorted; not recorded which), obtained on the day of the yellow fever booster vaccination. Receptor source: a man under 40 who received the YFV17D yellow fever vaccine. Each CDR3 is given with its conserved first and last residue. A D gene is named only where the DNA matches it firmly. Clone size is given for some rows only: seen once, a few or many times, or a class if the clone is expanded.

cdr3_aa: CSARTGRGEAFF; cdr3_nt: TGCAGCGCAAGGACAGGGAGGGGTGAAGCTTTCTTT; j_call: TRBJ1-1; d_call: TRBD1; cdr3_length: 12; v_call: TRBV29-1; clone_size: NA
cdr3_aa: CASSPPRWETQYF; cdr3_nt: TGTGCCAGCAGCCCGCCCAGGTGGGAGACCCAGTACTTC; j_call: TRBJ2-5; d_call: NA; cdr3_length: 13; v_call: TRBV7-8; clone_size: many
cdr3_aa: CASSPRVQTDSPLHF; cdr3_nt: TGTGCCAGCTCACCTCGAGTCCAAACAGATTCACCCCTCCACTTT; j_call: TRBJ1-6; d_call: NA; cdr3_length: 15; v_call: TRBV18; clone_size: many
cdr3_aa: CASSLVPTEPSYEQYF; cdr3_nt: TGTGCCAGCAGCTTAGTGCCGACAGAACCCTCCTACGAGCAGTACTTC; j_call: TRBJ2-7; d_call: NA; cdr3_length: 16; v_call: TRBV7-2; clone_size: few
cdr3_aa: CAIRRLVAGETYEQYF; cdr3_nt: TGTGCCATCAGAAGGCTAGTAGCGGGAGAAACCTACGAGCAGTACTTC; j_call: TRBJ2-7; d_call: TRBD2; cdr3_length: 16; v_call: TRBV10-3; clone_size: NA
cdr3_aa: CASSSNADRGYGYTF; cdr3_nt: TGTGCCAGCAGCTCCAACGCGGACAGGGGCTATGGCTACACCTTC; j_call: TRBJ1-2; d_call: TRBD1; cdr3_length: 15; v_call: TRBV11-2; clone_size: NA
cdr3_aa: CASSLTTRGWQFF; cdr3_nt: TGTGCCAGCAGCTTAACCACGAGAGGTTGGCAGTTCTTC; j_call: TRBJ2-1; d_call: NA; cdr3_length: 13; v_call: TRBV7-3; clone_size: many
cdr3_aa: CASSIRTQVTDTQYF; cdr3_nt: TGTGCCAGTAGTATCCGGACACAAGTCACAGATACGCAGTATTTT; j_call: TRBJ2-3; d_call: NA; cdr3_length: 15; v_call: TRBV19; clone_size: few
cdr3_aa: CASSTQGALTDQPQHF; cdr3_nt: TGTGCCAGCAGTACACAGGGGGCCCTGACTGATCAGCCCCAGCATTTT; j_call: TRBJ1-5; d_call: TRBD1; cdr3_length: 16; v_call: TRBV2; clone_size: NA
cdr3_aa: CASSSSSGSDEQFF; cdr3_nt: TGTGCCAGCAGCTCGTCTAGCGGGAGCGATGAGCAGTTCTTC; j_call: TRBJ2-1; d_call: TRBD2; cdr3_length: 14; v_call: TRBV12-3/TRBV12-4; clone_size: many
cdr3_aa: CASSQEIGSTEKLFF; cdr3_nt: TGCGCCAGCAGCCAAGAAATCGGCAGTACTGAAAAACTGTTTTTT; j_call: TRBJ1-4; d_call: NA; cdr3_length: 15; v_call: TRBV4-3; clone_size: many
cdr3_aa: CASSLTGGTYNEQFF; cdr3_nt: TGTGCCAGCAGTCTCACAGGGGGGACCTACAATGAGCAGTTCTTC; j_call: TRBJ2-1; d_call: TRBD1; cdr3_length: 15; v_call: TRBV6-2/TRBV6-3; clone_size: many
cdr3_aa: CSVEGHRGRRETQYF; cdr3_nt: TGCAGCGTTGAAGGCCACAGGGGGCGGCGGGAGACCCAGTACTTC; j_call: TRBJ2-5; d_call: TRBD1; cdr3_length: 15; v_call: TRBV29-1; clone_size: medium-sized
cdr3_aa: CASSPRQGTDTQYF; cdr3_nt: TGTGCCAGCTCACCACGGCAGGGCACAGATACGCAGTATTTT; j_call: TRBJ2-3; d_call: NA; cdr3_length: 14; v_call: TRBV18; clone_size: many
cdr3_aa: CSVLKVGGHEQYF; cdr3_nt: TGCAGCGTCCTTAAGGTGGGGGGCCACGAGCAGTACTTC; j_call: TRBJ2-7; d_call: NA; cdr3_length: 13; v_call: TRBV29-1; clone_size: many
cdr3_aa: CASSLYSGPQETQYF; cdr3_nt: TGTGCTAGCAGCTTGTACAGCGGGCCGCAAGAGACCCAGTACTTC; j_call: TRBJ2-5; d_call: NA; cdr3_length: 15; v_call: TRBV7-7; clone_size: many
cdr3_aa: CASSLVPQGARDTQYF; cdr3_nt: TGTGCCAGCAGCTTAGTACCACAGGGGGCTAGGGATACGCAGTATTTT; j_call: TRBJ2-3; d_call: TRBD1; cdr3_length: 16; v_call: TRBV7-2; clone_size: many
cdr3_aa: CAIHGGLGQPQHF; cdr3_nt: TGTGCCATCCACGGGGGGCTGGGTCAGCCCCAGCATTTT; j_call: TRBJ1-5; d_call: NA; cdr3_length: 13; v_call: TRBV6-6; clone_size: many
cdr3_aa: CASSLGAGPTDTQYF; cdr3_nt: TGTGCCAGCAGCTTAGGGGCGGGACCCACAGATACGCAGTATTTT; j_call: TRBJ2-3; d_call: NA; cdr3_length: 15; v_call: TRBV7-6; clone_size: many
cdr3_aa: CASSFPGYGEQFF; cdr3_nt: TGCGCCAGCAGCTTTCCGGGATACGGCGAGCAGTTCTTC; j_call: TRBJ2-1; d_call: NA; cdr3_length: 13; v_call: TRBV5-1; clone_size: once
cdr3_aa: CASRSHPGQRYQLEQFF; cdr3_nt: TGTGCCAGCAGATCCCATCCGGGACAGCGATACCAACTGGAGCAGTTCTTC; j_call: TRBJ2-1; d_call: TRBD1; cdr3_length: 17; v_call: TRBV6-5; clone_size: many
cdr3_aa: CASSPLGSYEQYF; cdr3_nt: TGTGCCAGCTCACCTCTCGGATCCTACGAGCAGTACTTC; j_call: TRBJ2-7; d_call: NA; cdr3_length: 13; v_call: TRBV18; clone_size: many
cdr3_aa: CASSSVRGPYEQYF; cdr3_nt: TGTGCCAGCAGCTCCGTCAGGGGCCCGTACGAGCAGTACTTC; j_call: TRBJ2-7; d_call: NA; cdr3_length: 14; v_call: TRBV7-2; clone_size: many
cdr3_aa: CASSQGPSGRASGYNEQFF; cdr3_nt: TGTGCCAGCAGCCAAGGTCCTAGCGGGAGGGCCTCTGGCTACAATGAGCAGTTCTTC; j_call: TRBJ2-1; d_call: TRBD2; cdr3_length: 19; v_call: TRBV4-2; clone_size: many
cdr3_aa: CASSLDRERVLGHYGYTF; cdr3_nt: TGTGCCAGCAGCTTGGACAGGGAAAGGGTTTTAGGTCACTATGGCTACACCTTC; j_call: TRBJ1-2; d_call: TRBD1; cdr3_length: 18; v_call: TRBV13; clone_size: few
cdr3_aa: CASSLLLARELFF; cdr3_nt: TGCGCCAGCAGCTTGCTCCTAGCTCGGGAGCTGTTTTTT; j_call: TRBJ2-2; d_call: NA; cdr3_length: 13; v_call: TRBV5-1; clone_size: many
cdr3_aa: CASTSHISGANVLTF; cdr3_nt: TGTGCCAGCACTAGCCATATCTCTGGGGCCAACGTCCTGACTTTC; j_call: TRBJ2-6; d_call: NA; cdr3_length: 15; v_call: TRBV7-2; clone_size: few
cdr3_aa: CSGRTGSSGNTIYF; cdr3_nt: TGCAGCGGGCGGACGGGGAGCTCTGGAAACACCATATATTTT; j_call: TRBJ1-3; d_call: NA; cdr3_length: 14; v_call: TRBV29-1; clone_size: many
cdr3_aa: CASSVGGSSNQPQHF; cdr3_nt: TGTGCCAGCAGCGTAGGGGGGTCGAGCAATCAGCCCCAGCATTTT; j_call: TRBJ1-5; d_call: NA; cdr3_length: 15; v_call: TRBV9; clone_size: NA
cdr3_aa: CAIKGDRTYNEQFF; cdr3_nt: TGTGCCATCAAGGGGGATAGGACCTACAATGAGCAGTTCTTC; j_call: TRBJ2-1; d_call: NA; cdr3_length: 14; v_call: TRBV10-3; clone_size: NA
cdr3_aa: CASSPSGPGQPQHF; cdr3_nt: TGTGCCAGCAGCCCCTCGGGGCCCGGTCAGCCCCAGCATTTT; j_call: TRBJ1-5; d_call: NA; cdr3_length: 14; v_call: TRBV28; clone_size: many
cdr3_aa: CASSLGLAGMSYNEQFF; cdr3_nt: TGTGCCAGCAGTCTCGGACTAGCGGGAATGTCCTACAATGAGCAGTTCTTC; j_call: TRBJ2-1; d_call: TRBD2; cdr3_length: 17; v_call: TRBV7-8; clone_size: many
cdr3_aa: CSARDPLAGGETQYF; cdr3_nt: TGCAGTGCTAGAGATCCACTAGCGGGAGGAGAGACCCAGTACTTC; j_call: TRBJ2-5; d_call: TRBD2; cdr3_length: 15; v_call: TRBV20-1; clone_size: many
cdr3_aa: CASSFQGQVGTDTQYF; cdr3_nt: TGTGCCAGCAGCTTTCAGGGGCAGGTTGGCACAGATACGCAGTATTTT; j_call: TRBJ2-3; d_call: NA; cdr3_length: 16; v_call: TRBV11-3; clone_size: many
cdr3_aa: CASRVADTQYF; cdr3_nt: TGTGCCAGTAGGGTTGCAGATACGCAGTATTTT; j_call: TRBJ2-3; d_call: NA; cdr3_length: 11; v_call: TRBV19; clone_size: NA
cdr3_aa: CASSLPREQFF; cdr3_nt: TGTGCCAGCAGCTTACCGCGTGAGCAGTTCTTC; j_call: TRBJ2-1; d_call: NA; cdr3_length: 11; v_call: TRBV7-9; clone_size: NA
cdr3_aa: CASSLYRTDTEAFF; cdr3_nt: TGTGCCAGCAGTTTATACCGGACAGACACTGAAGCTTTCTTT; j_call: TRBJ1-1; d_call: NA; cdr3_length: 14; v_call: TRBV28; clone_size: many
cdr3_aa: CASSNHRGTNYLGEQFF; cdr3_nt: TGTGCCAGCAGTAACCACCGGGGGACTAACTATCTGGGTGAGCAGTTCTTC; j_call: TRBJ2-1; d_call: TRBD2; cdr3_length: 17; v_call: TRBV2; clone_size: many
cdr3_aa: CSARTTGTMNTEAFF; cdr3_nt: TGCAGTGCTAGAACGACAGGGACTATGAACACTGAAGCTTTCTTT; j_call: TRBJ1-1; d_call: TRBD1; cdr3_length: 15; v_call: TRBV20-1; clone_size: many
cdr3_aa: CASSPFVGSYEQYF; cdr3_nt: TGTGCCAGCAGCCCGTTTGTGGGGTCCTACGAGCAGTACTTC; j_call: TRBJ2-7; d_call: NA; cdr3_length: 14; v_call: TRBV6-1; clone_size: NA
cdr3_aa: CAISRGGEQYF; cdr3_nt: TGTGCCATCAGTCGAGGTGGGGAGCAGTACTTC; j_call: TRBJ2-7; d_call: NA; cdr3_length: 11; v_call: TRBV10-3; clone_size: many
cdr3_aa: CASSPTGLSTGELFF; cdr3_nt: TGTGCCAGCAGCCCGACAGGGTTAAGCACCGGGGAGCTGTTTTTT; j_call: TRBJ2-2; d_call: TRBD1; cdr3_length: 15; v_call: TRBV5-4; clone_size: NA
cdr3_aa: CASSMGLAGWLANEQFF; cdr3_nt: TGTGCCAGCAGTATGGGACTAGCGGGGTGGCTGGCGAATGAGCAGTTCTTC; j_call: TRBJ2-1; d_call: TRBD2; cdr3_length: 17; v_call: TRBV27; clone_size: many
cdr3_aa: CASSTPGGETQYF; cdr3_nt: TGTGCCAGCAGCACCCCGGGGGGGGAGACCCAGTACTTC; j_call: TRBJ2-5; d_call: TRBD2; cdr3_length: 13; v_call: TRBV5-5; clone_size: many
cdr3_aa: CASRILGAPQHF; cdr3_nt: TGTGCCAGCAGGATACTCGGAGCGCCCCAGCATTTT; j_call: TRBJ1-5; d_call: NA; cdr3_length: 12; v_call: TRBV28; clone_size: many